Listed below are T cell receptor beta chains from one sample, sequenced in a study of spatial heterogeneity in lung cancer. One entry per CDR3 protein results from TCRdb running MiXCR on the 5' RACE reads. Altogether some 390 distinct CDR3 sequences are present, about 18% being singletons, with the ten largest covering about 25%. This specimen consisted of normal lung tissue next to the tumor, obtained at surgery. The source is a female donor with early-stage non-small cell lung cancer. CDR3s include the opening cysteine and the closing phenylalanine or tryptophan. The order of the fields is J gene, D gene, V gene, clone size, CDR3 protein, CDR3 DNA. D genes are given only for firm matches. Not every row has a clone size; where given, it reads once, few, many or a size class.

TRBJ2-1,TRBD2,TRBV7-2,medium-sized,CASSLGTSAWNEQFF,TGTGCCAGCAGCTTAGGAACTAGCGCCTGGAATGAGCAGTTCTTC
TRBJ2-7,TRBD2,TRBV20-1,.,CSYTGASGTYEQYF,TGCAGCTATACCGGGGCTAGCGGTACCTACGAGCAGTACTTC
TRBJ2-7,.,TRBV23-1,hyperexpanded,CASSHPLMTLTYEQYF,TGCGCCAGCAGTCACCCCTTGATGACACTTACCTACGAGCAGTACTTC
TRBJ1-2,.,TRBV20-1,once,CSASKPQGYGYTF,TGCAGTGCTAGTAAGCCGCAGGGCTATGGCTACACCTTC
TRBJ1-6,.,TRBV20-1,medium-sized,CSAPRGGGPLHF,TGCAGTGCTCCCCGGGGTGGTGGACCCCTCCACTTT
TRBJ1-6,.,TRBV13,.,CASSRYDNSPLHF,TGTGCCAGCAGCCGCTACGATAATTCACCCCTCCACTTT
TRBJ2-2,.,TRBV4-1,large,CASSQDAGAAGELFF,TGCGCCAGCAGCCAAGATGCGGGGGCGGCCGGGGAGCTGTTTTTT
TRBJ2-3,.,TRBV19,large,CATHQVVGTQYF,TGTGCCACCCACCAAGTTGTGGGTACGCAGTATTTT
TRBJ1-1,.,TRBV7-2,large,CASSMLQDVYGLNTEAFF,TGTGCCAGCAGCATGTTACAAGACGTATACGGCCTGAACACTGAAGCTTTCTTT
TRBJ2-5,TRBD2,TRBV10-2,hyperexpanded,CASRSSGGLLETQYF,TGCGCCAGCAGATCTAGCGGGGGGTTGTTAGAGACCCAGTACTTC
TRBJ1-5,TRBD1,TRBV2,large,CASSDRDRLFSRDQPQHF,TGTGCCAGCAGTGACCGGGACAGGCTCTTTTCGCGGGATCAGCCCCAGCATTTT
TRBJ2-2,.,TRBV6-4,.,CASSDGEVNGELFF,TGTGCCAGCAGTGACGGCGAGGTCAACGGGGAGCTGTTTTTT
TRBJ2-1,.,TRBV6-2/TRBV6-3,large,CASSYSKDSQFF,TGTGCCAGCAGTTACTCGAAGGACTCGCAGTTCTTC
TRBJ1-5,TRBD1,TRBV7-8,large,CASSLGTGISNQPQHF,TGTGCCAGCAGCTTGGGGACAGGTATTAGCAATCAGCCCCAGCATTTT
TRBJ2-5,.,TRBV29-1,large,CSVAVGRETQYF,TGCAGCGTTGCGGTAGGAAGAGAGACCCAGTACTTC
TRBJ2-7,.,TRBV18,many,CASSPGGSEQYF,TGTGCCAGCTCACCCGGGGGTAGCGAGCAGTACTTC
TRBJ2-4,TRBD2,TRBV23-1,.,CASSQNPGLAGLLAKNIQYF,TGCGCCAGCAGTCAAAATCCTGGACTAGCGGGACTACTAGCCAAAAACATTCAGTACTTC
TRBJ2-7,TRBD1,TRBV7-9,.,CASSPDRDLGEQYF,TGTGCCAGCAGCCCGGACAGGGACCTCGGCGAGCAGTACTTC
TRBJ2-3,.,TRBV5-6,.,CASSSRPADTQYF,TGTGCCAGCAGCTCCCGTCCCGCAGATACGCAGTATTTT
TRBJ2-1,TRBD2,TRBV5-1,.,CASSDTGLAGGDEQFF,TGCGCCAGCAGCGACACCGGACTAGCGGGAGGAGATGAGCAGTTCTTC
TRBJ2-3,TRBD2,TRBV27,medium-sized,CASSFRTSGTDTQYF,TGTGCCAGCAGTTTTCGGACTAGCGGGACAGATACGCAGTATTTT
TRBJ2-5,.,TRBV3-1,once,CASSLSPPEGTQYF,TGTGCCAGCAGCCTTAGCCCCCCTGAAGGGACCCAGTACTTC
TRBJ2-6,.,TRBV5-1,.,CASRASSGANVLTF,TGCGCCAGCAGGGCGAGCTCTGGGGCCAACGTCCTGACTTTC
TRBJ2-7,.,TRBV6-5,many,CASSYSIGPFSEQYF,TGTGCCAGCAGTTACTCGATTGGGCCCTTCTCGGAGCAGTACTTC
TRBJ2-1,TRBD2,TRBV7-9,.,CASSSSGGDNEQFF,TGTGCCAGCAGCTCTAGCGGGGGGGACAATGAGCAGTTCTTC
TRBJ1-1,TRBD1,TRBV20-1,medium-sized,CSAPRQGLAEAFF,TGCAGTGCCCCGAGACAGGGGTTGGCTGAAGCTTTCTTT
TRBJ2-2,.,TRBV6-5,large,CASSSRVDTGELFF,TGTGCCAGCAGTTCCAGGGTAGACACCGGGGAGCTGTTTTTT
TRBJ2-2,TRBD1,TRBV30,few,CASTPGTGARTGELFF,TGTGCCTCGACCCCCGGCACAGGGGCTCGTACCGGGGAGCTGTTTTTT
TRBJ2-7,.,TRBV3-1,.,CASSLGQRKYF,TGTGCCAGCAGCCTCGGACAGCGCAAGTACTTC
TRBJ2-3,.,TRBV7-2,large,CASSLAGRQYF,TGTGCCAGCAGCTTGGCGGGGCGGCAGTATTTT